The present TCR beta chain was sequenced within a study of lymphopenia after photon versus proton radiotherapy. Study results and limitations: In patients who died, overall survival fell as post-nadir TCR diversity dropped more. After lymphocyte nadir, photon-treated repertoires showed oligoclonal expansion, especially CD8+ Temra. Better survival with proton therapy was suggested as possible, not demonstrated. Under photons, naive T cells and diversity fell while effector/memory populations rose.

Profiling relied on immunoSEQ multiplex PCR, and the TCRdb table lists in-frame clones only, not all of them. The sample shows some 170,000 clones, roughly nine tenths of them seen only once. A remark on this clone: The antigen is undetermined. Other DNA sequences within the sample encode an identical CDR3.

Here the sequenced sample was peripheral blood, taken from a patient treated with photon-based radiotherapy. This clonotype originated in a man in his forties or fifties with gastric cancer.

The CDR3 loop reads CSASPGYEQYF. In DNA form, the CDR3 reads TGCAGTGCTAGTCCGGGATACGAGCAGTACTTC. This chain links TRBV20-1 with TRBJ2-7, with D possibly being TRBD2 (5 bases). The CDR3 has 11 amino acids. Trimming left V 3 bases short and J 4 bases short, with 7 bases between. From germline, CDR1 is DFQATT and CDR2 SNEGSKA (reference sequence).